The next 2 T cell receptor beta chains were all read from a single sample in a study of beta chain features in type 1 diabetes. The entirety of the isolated RNA underwent reverse transcription, so expressed TCRB transcripts were sequenced. Profiled with immunoSEQ multiplex PCR; TCRdb holds only in-frame clones, not every one. The top ten clones hold roughly 0.04% of a sample with more than 550,000 clones, about an eighth of them seen once. Study-wide results and limits: All four CD4+ subsets of Type 1 diabetes patients contained TCRB CDR3s that were moderately but significantly shorter.

No antigen has been assigned to these receptors. The sample consisted of naive CD4+ T cells from blood. The receptors stem from a man in his late teens or twenties with type 1 diabetes.

This clone was counted only a few times. The chain has TRBV5-4 and TRBJ2-1, with TRBD2 matching 7 bases. Trimming at V came to 6 bases and at J to 9 bases, leaving 6 bases not matched to a gene. CDR3 length: 12 residues. CDR1 SGHNT and CDR2 YYREEE come from the germline V gene (reference sequence). The DNA of the CDR3 is TGTGCCAGCACGGCGGGGGAGGGTGAGCAGTTCTTC. Amino acids: CASTAGEGEQFF.

V and J are TRBV19 and TRBJ2-7, with 10 bases aligning to TRBD2. The germline V gene has CDR1 LNHDA and CDR2 SQIVND (reference sequence). After removal of 4 bases from V and 0 bases from J, the junction contained 6 bases not matched to a gene. The CDR3 covers 16 residues. CDR3 sequence reads: CASSTITSGNSYEQYF. The CDR3 DNA sequence: TGTGCCAGTAGTACGATCACTAGCGGGAACTCCTACGAGCAGTACTTC.